This entry describes one T cell receptor (beta chain). As yet, its antigen is unknown. This sample is part of a study of breast tumors, draining lymph nodes, adjacent tissues. Study results and limitations: Tumor and nontumor repertoires were significantly more similar in luminal-like than in basal-like breast cancer. Tumor TCR diversity was below lymph nodes but above nontumor tissue. Findings are consistent with lymph node origin and intratumoral expansion of most tumor T cells. Data only fit, rather than demonstrated, lymph node origin of most tumor T cells.

From the multiplex PCR reads, TCRdb called clonotypes with MiXCR, one entry per CDR3 protein. Of 130,000 or so distinct CDR3 sequences detected, around 21% appear once; the ten largest clones hold 2% to 2.5%. Breast cancer patients provided tissue from their axillary draining lymph nodes. Sequenced input: axillary lymph node tissue. This clonotype was sampled from a female donor with breast cancer. Some clones in this sample may be carry-over from other donors' samples.

CDR3 protein: CASSLTGARTGELFF. In DNA form, the CDR3 reads TGTGCCAGCAGTTTAACGGGGGCGCGAACCGGGGAGCTGTTTTTT. This chain uses TRBV27 with TRBJ2-2; D possibly matches TRBD1 or TRBD2 (6 bases each). Trimming pared 2 bases from V and 5 bases from J, leaving 12 bases between. CDR3 length equals 15 residues. The germline CDR1 and CDR2 sequences are MNHEY and SMNVEV (reference sequence).